The clone carrying this TCR beta chain has just a few counts. The CDR3 totals 16 residues. V was pared by 1 base and J by 8 bases, with 18 bases between. The V gene's germline CDR1 is SGHTS and CDR2 YDEGEE. This entry comes from a study of cytomegalovirus exposure and HLA in healthy donors. PCR amplification relied on 60 Vbeta primers (plus 13 Jbeta primers). Using immunoSEQ multiplex PCR, the repertoire was profiled, and TCRdb retains in-frame clones only, with some absent. This table has under 200,000 clones, approximately 78% appearing once. The chain links TRBV5-8 to TRBJ1-4; D is undetermined. This receptor was obtained from a woman aged 18-30 years in good health and CMV-seronegative. The source material was PBMCs. As DNA, the CDR3 is TGTGCCAGCAGCTTGCTCCGGGAGGAATTAAGAGAAAAACTGTTTTTT. Residues: CASSLLREELREKLFF.